Presented here are 13 T cell receptor beta chains from one specimen sequenced in a study of T cells in localized non-small cell lung cancer. TCRdb's copy holds only in-frame clones and misses some; the assay was immunoSEQ multiplex PCR. The table shows about 78,000 clones, with about 83% occurring only once. Specimen: peripheral blood, collected before any cancer treatment. The receptors were sampled from a man between 40 and 75 years old with stage I lung adenocarcinoma.

J is TRBJ2-5 and V is TRBV5-1; 10 positions agree with TRBD1. This CDR3 has 13 amino acids. Germline-derived CDR1 and CDR2 are SGHRS and YFSETQ. Trimming removed 6 bases from V and 5 bases from J; junction bases left unmatched: 4. In nucleotides, the CDR3 is TGCGCCAGCACCGGGACAGGGGTGGAGACCCAGTACTTC. Translation gives CASTGTGVETQYF. Together with reference TRBV5-1 and TRBJ2-5, the CDR3 gives the full variable domain: KAGVTQTPRYLIKTRGQQVTLSCSPISGHRSVSWYQQTPGQGLQFLFEYFSETQRNKGNFPGRFSGRQFSNSRSEMNVSTLELGDSALYLCASTGTGVETQYFGPGTRLLVL.

The chain uses TRBV6-1 and TRBJ2-3; 7 bases agree with TRBD1. Germline V gene data show CDR1 as MNHNS and CDR2 as SASEGT. With 0 bases clipped from V and 4 bases from J, the junction kept 4 bases outside the gene matches. CDR3 length: 15 amino acids. The DNA of the CDR3 is TGTGCCAGCAGTGAAGCGAGGGGGCGTCCAGATACGCAGTATTTT. Protein sequence: CASSEARGRPDTQYF.

This chain uses TRBV2 with TRBJ1-2; TRBD1 aligns across 8 bases. This CDR3 is 15 amino acids long. Germline CDR1 SNHLY, CDR2 FYNNEI. V shed 6 bases and J 0 bases; nucleotides not matched to a gene: 6. CDR3 sequence: CASREMGQANYGYTF. The CDR3 coding sequence is TGTGCCAGCAGAGAAATGGGACAGGCTAACTATGGCTACACCTTC.

The chain links TRBV10-3 to TRBJ2-7; D gene unclear. The V and J ends lost 5 bases and 1 base respectively, with 12 bases between them. The germline CDR1 and CDR2 sequences are ENHRY and SYGVKD. The CDR3 is 14 residues long. This chain's CDR3 is CAISTIRDSYEQYF. DNA for the CDR3: TGTGCCATCAGTACGATTAGGGATTCCTACGAGCAGTACTTC.

The chain combines TRBV5-5 with TRBJ2-1; 7 bases align to TRBD2. Germline CDR1 and CDR2: SGHKS and YYEKEE (reference sequence). J lost 4 bases, V lost 3 bases, and 4 bases had no gene match. CDR3 length: 14 residues. Here the CDR3 DNA reads TGTGCCAGCAGCTCGGGACTAAATTACAATGAGCAGTTCTTC. Protein: CASSSGLNYNEQFF.

The rearrangement joins TRBV27 to TRBJ2-7, with 10 positions matching TRBD2. V dropped 6 bases and J dropped 2; count of bases not matched to a gene: 4. This CDR3 has 14 residues. Germline loops: CDR1 MNHEY, CDR2 SMNVEV (reference sequence). CDR3 DNA: TGTGCCAGCAGCCGGACTAGCGGTACCTACGAGCAGTACTTC. It codes for CASSRTSGTYEQYF.

The rearrangement uses TRBV2 and TRBJ2-4; 7 bases are a match to TRBD1. CDR3 length equals 15 residues. CDR1 is SNHLY, CDR2 FYNNEI, per germline. The trim removed 2 bases at V and 6 bases at J, leaving 7 bases unmatched. Here the CDR3 DNA reads TGTGCCAGCAGTGAATTGAGGGGGCGTATAAACATTCAGTACTTC. Its translation: CASSELRGRINIQYF.

The genes are TRBV7-8 and TRBJ2-2, with 12 bases aligning to TRBD2. V shed 5 bases, J shed 5 bases, and the junction held 15 bases outside the gene matches. The CDR3 length is 19 residues. From germline, CDR1 is SGHVS and CDR2 FQNEAQ. This CDR3 reads CASSQGASGRAGGTGELFF. Here the CDR3 DNA reads TGTGCCAGCAGCCAGGGCGCTAGCGGGAGGGCCGGGGGAACCGGGGAGCTGTTTTTT.

J is TRBJ1-1 and V is TRBV27, with D possibly being TRBD1 (6 bases). Germline-derived CDR1 and CDR2 are MNHEY and SMNVEV (reference sequence). CDR3 length: 16 amino acids. The V gene lost 2 bases and the J gene lost 1 base, with 14 bases spanning the gap. CDR3 region: CASSLRGAVKNTEAFF. CDR3 sequence (DNA): TGTGCCAGCAGTTTACGGGGGGCAGTGAAGAACACTGAAGCTTTCTTT.

This clone was seen only once. The chain carries TRBV7-9 and TRBJ2-3; D might be TRBD1 (6 bases). There are 14 residues in the CDR3. Trimming shortened V by 0 bases and J by 5 bases, and 9 bases separated the two germline ends. From germline, CDR1 is SEHNR and CDR2 FQNEAQ (reference sequence). The CDR3 DNA reads as TGTGCCAGCAGCTTAGCGACAGGCCGAGATACGCAGTATTTT. It is translated as CASSLATGRDTQYF.

This chain joins TRBV6-6 and TRBJ1-1, with 8 bases aligning to TRBD1. V dropped 5 bases and J dropped 0; count of bases not matched to a gene: 8. The CDR3 is 16 amino acids. The germline CDR1 and CDR2 sequences are MNHNY and SVGAGI (reference sequence). DNA for the CDR3: TGTGCCAGCAGTCCCGGACAGGGCGCCATGAACACTGAAGCTTTCTTT. This sequence encodes CASSPGQGAMNTEAFF.

The V and J genes are TRBV27 and TRBJ2-7; no reliable D call. V lost 5 bases and J lost 3, with 11 bases in between. CDR3 length equals 13 residues. The germline CDR1 and CDR2 sequences are MNHEY and SMNVEV (reference sequence). This CDR3 is CASSLRPVYEQYF. In DNA form, the CDR3 reads TGTGCCAGCAGTCTACGACCCGTCTACGAGCAGTACTTC.

This clone showed up just once. The rearrangement links TRBV29-1 to TRBJ2-1; D is uncertain. The CDR3 runs to 12 residues. Germline V gene lookup returns CDR1 SQVTM and CDR2 ANQGSEA. The germline V and J ends were trimmed by 7 bases and 0 bases, with 7 bases remaining between them. The CDR3 protein is CSGLDSYNEQFF. CDR3 bases: TGCAGCGGGCTTGACTCCTACAATGAGCAGTTCTTC.